The present T cell receptor beta chain was sequenced within a study of OX40 agonist ivuxolimab in advanced cancers. Study as a whole: Mean age roughly 65 years, range roughly 23 to 79; about 81% male. Patients with prior anti-PD-1, anti-PD-L1 or anti-CTLA-4 therapy were eligible; approximately 37% had some. Partial responses were observed in three patients, of whom one had hepatocellular carcinoma and two had cutaneous melanoma.

Measured with immunoSEQ multiplex PCR; TCRdb has only the in-frame clones, and not every one. The table includes tens of thousands of clones, 90% detected once. Trimming removed 4 bases at V and 3 bases at J, with 16 bases between. The CDR3 extends over 15 amino acids. Per germline, CDR1 SGHRS and CDR2 YFSETQ. Sequences were derived from CD4+ or CD8+ T cells sorted from blood, sampled in a trial of the OX40 agonist ivuxolimab. The TCR was taken from an adult with an advanced solid tumor such as melanoma, head and neck, liver or kidney cancer. The chain has TRBV5-1 and TRBJ1-1, with D perhaps TRBD1 (5 bases). The CDR3 DNA is TGCGCCAGCAGCCCCGGGCCCGGGGGGTACACTGAAGCTTTCTTT. It is translated as CASSPGPGGYTEAFF.